This is a list of T cell receptor beta chains from one sample in a study of early T cells in non-severe SARS-CoV-2 infection. TCRdb processed the 5' RACE reads anew with MiXCR; each CDR3 protein has one entry. The table lists some 28,000 distinct CDR3 sequences, approximately 5.6% of them singletons. The sequencing sample was made of whole blood. Receptors were obtained from an adult who was a healthcare worker with PCR-confirmed SARS-CoV-2 infection or an uninfected control (not recorded which). CDR3s leave out the opening cysteine and the closing phenylalanine or tryptophan. The order of the fields is J gene, V gene, CDR3 protein.

J: TRBJ2-1
V: TRBV27
CDR3: ASSFGSVGLSYNEQF

J: TRBJ2-5
V: TRBV11-3
CDR3: ASSWGLVSETQY

J: TRBJ2-1
V: TRBV7-3
CDR3: ASSSPPGLAGRSYNEQF

J: TRBJ1-2
V: TRBV2
CDR3: ASVSFNYGYT

J: TRBJ1-5
V: TRBV20-1
CDR3: SARLGTAAYQPQH

J: TRBJ2-7
V: TRBV9
CDR3: ASSVDTGSNYEQY

J: TRBJ2-3
V: TRBV9
CDR3: ASSGEEDTQY

J: TRBJ2-7
V: TRBV11-2
CDR3: ASSLEEGQY

J: TRBJ2-7
V: TRBV6-1
CDR3: ASSGTFYEQY

J: TRBJ2-7
V: TRBV19
CDR3: ASSATTSFSYEQY

J: TRBJ2-1
V: TRBV12-5
CDR3: ASGGTSGSSYNEQF

J: TRBJ2-7
V: TRBV7-6
CDR3: AGSLQSTYEQY

J: TRBJ2-7
V: TRBV20-1
CDR3: SAPSGGGTTYEQY

J: TRBJ2-3
V: TRBV6-2/TRBV6-3
CDR3: ASRRAGRTDTQY

J: TRBJ1-1
V: TRBV18
CDR3: ASSPRELDGTEAF

J: TRBJ2-3
V: TRBV25-1
CDR3: ASSGGPSGSTDTQY

J: TRBJ1-2
V: TRBV12-3/TRBV12-4
CDR3: ASSFRGASNYGYT

J: TRBJ2-5
V: TRBV7-2
CDR3: ASSPNQGKETQY

J: TRBJ2-1
V: TRBV7-8
CDR3: ASSWREWNYNEQF

J: TRBJ1-2
V: TRBV12-3/TRBV12-4
CDR3: ASSFSTGGSNT

J: TRBJ1-1
V: TRBV5-1
CDR3: ASSLATGNTEAF

J: TRBJ1-5
V: TRBV7-3
CDR3: ASSLDSHQPQH

J: TRBJ2-7
V: TRBV20-1
CDR3: SASARTRNAYEQY